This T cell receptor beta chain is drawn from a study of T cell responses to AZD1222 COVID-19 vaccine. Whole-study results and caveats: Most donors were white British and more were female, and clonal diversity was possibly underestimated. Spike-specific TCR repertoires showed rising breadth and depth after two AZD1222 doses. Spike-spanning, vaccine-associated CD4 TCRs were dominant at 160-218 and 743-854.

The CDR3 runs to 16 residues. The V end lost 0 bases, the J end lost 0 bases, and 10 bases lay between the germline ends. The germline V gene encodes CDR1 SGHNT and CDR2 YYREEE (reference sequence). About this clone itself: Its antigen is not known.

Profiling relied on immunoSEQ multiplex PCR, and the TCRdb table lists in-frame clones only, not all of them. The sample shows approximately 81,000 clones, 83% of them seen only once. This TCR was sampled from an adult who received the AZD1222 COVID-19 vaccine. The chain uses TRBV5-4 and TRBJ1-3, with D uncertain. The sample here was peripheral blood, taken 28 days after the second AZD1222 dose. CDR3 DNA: TGTGCCAGCAGCTTGGCCTTGGAAGACTCTGGAAACACCATATATTTT. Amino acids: CASSLALEDSGNTIYF.